The source of this TCR beta chain is a study of blood T cell repertoires in COVID-19. Study context: The analysed material was cDNA or gDNA that came from T cells, B-cell-depleted T cells, or PBMCs.

The V gene's germline CDR1 is SQVTM and CDR2 ANQGSEA. The CDR3 covers 14 residues. The V end lost 1 base, the J end lost 5 bases, and 14 bases lay between the germline ends. Original methodology: Estimated nucleated cell counts came from reference gene primer amplification. Assay used: immunoSEQ multiplex PCR; TCRdb lists only in-frame clones, some missing. V and J calls and clone size are copied from that table; D and trimming were computed from the DNA. The data show approximately 220,000 clones, with 85% to 90% seen just once and 0.95% to 1.5% held by the top ten. The chain carries TRBV29-1 and TRBJ1-2, with unresolved D. The clonotype comes from a man aged 25 to 40 who had recovered from COVID-19. Sequencing was done on a sample of PBMCs or T cells enriched from blood (not recorded which). The CDR3 coding sequence is TGCAGCGTTGAAGGTAGCGGATCCGTGTATGGCTACACCTTC. As protein: CSVEGSGSVYGYTF.